This is a list of T cell receptor beta chains from one sample in a study of T cell repertoires in cytomegalovirus infection. TCRdb ran MiXCR on the reads and lists one entry per CDR3 protein. The sample shows roughly 230,000 distinct CDR3 sequences, over 20% of them seen only once. The sample taken for sequencing was CD8+ T cells from PBMCs. Source of these receptors: a human donor in good health (CMV status not recorded). Some clones in this sample may be carry-over from other donors' samples. The CDR3 runs from the conserved cysteine through the conserved F or W. Each record gives: V gene, D gene, J gene, clone size, CDR3 protein, CDR3 DNA. A D gene is named only where the DNA matches it firmly. Clone size appears in some rows only: once, few, many, or a class for an expanded clone.

TRBV4-1	NA	TRBJ2-1	few	CASSQDQRGPLEFF	TGCGCCAGCAGCCAAGATCAACGGGGGCCCTTGGAGTTCTTC
TRBV6-1	NA	TRBJ2-1	few	CASSVRDFYNEQFF	TGTGCCAGCAGTGTTCGGGACTTCTACAATGAGCAGTTCTTC
TRBV20-1	TRBD2	TRBJ2-1	few	CSARQRGGSYNEQFF	TGCAGTGCTAGACAGCGGGGGGGCTCCTACAATGAGCAGTTCTTC
TRBV12-3/TRBV12-4	NA	TRBJ1-2	few	CASSIGLGYTF	TGTGCCAGCAGTATAGGACTAGGCTACACCTTC
TRBV7-9	NA	TRBJ1-1	NA	CASSTLPGQAEAFF	TGTGCCAGCAGCACCCTTCCAGGTCAGGCTGAAGCTTTCTTT
TRBV7-6	TRBD1	TRBJ1-1	many	CASSPTGGWDTEAFF	TGTGCCAGCAGCCCGACAGGGGGGTGGGACACTGAAGCTTTCTTT
TRBV28	NA	TRBJ1-1	few	CASSLYWVGAFF	TGTGCCAGCAGTTTATATTGGGTTGGGGCTTTCTTT
TRBV7-6	TRBD2	TRBJ2-1	NA	CASSLALAGIYNEQFF	TGTGCCAGCAGCTTAGCACTAGCGGGGATCTACAATGAGCAGTTCTTC
TRBV7-6	TRBD1	TRBJ2-7	many	CASSPTGNPYEQYF	TGTGCCAGCAGCCCGACAGGGAACCCCTACGAGCAGTACTTC
TRBV20-1	TRBD1	TRBJ1-1	many	CSSNLEEGALNTEAFF	TGCAGTTCCAACCTCGAGGAGGGGGCTTTGAACACTGAAGCTTTCTTT
TRBV20-1	NA	TRBJ1-1	few	CSAREVVGVTEAFF	TGCAGTGCTAGAGAGGTGGTTGGTGTCACTGAAGCTTTCTTT
TRBV12-3/TRBV12-4	NA	TRBJ1-1	NA	CASSFNPGWTEAFF	TGTGCCAGCAGTTTTAATCCAGGGTGGACTGAAGCTTTCTTT
TRBV7-7	NA	TRBJ1-1	many	CASSAERGSEAFF	TGTGCCAGCAGCGCCGAACGCGGCAGTGAAGCTTTCTTT
TRBV19	NA	TRBJ1-2	NA	CTSSIGGNYGYTF	TGTACCAGTAGTATTGGAGGGAACTATGGCTACACCTTC
TRBV11-2	NA	TRBJ2-2	NA	CASSTTNTGELFF	TGTGCCAGCAGCACAACGAACACCGGGGAGCTGTTTTTT
TRBV7-9	NA	TRBJ1-1	few	CASSLGALGGAGTEAFF	TGTGCCAGCAGCTTAGGGGCCCTTGGGGGCGCGGGCACTGAAGCTTTCTTT
TRBV20-1	TRBD1	TRBJ1-5	many	CSAHPGGNNQPQHF	TGCAGTGCCCACCCAGGGGGCAACAATCAGCCCCAGCATTTT
TRBV27	NA	TRBJ1-5	NA	CASSEGGPMMAQHF	TGTGCCAGCAGCGAGGGTGGACCCATGATGGCCCAGCATTTT
TRBV7-9	NA	TRBJ2-3	few	CASSFGGLRTDTQYF	TGTGCCAGCAGCTTCGGGGGGCTACGCACAGATACGCAGTATTTT
TRBV19	NA	TRBJ1-1	NA	CASSIDLSARGNTEAFF	TGTGCCAGTAGTATAGATCTCTCAGCGCGAGGGAACACTGAAGCTTTCTTT
TRBV10-2	NA	TRBJ2-3	few	CASSERTGPDTQYF	TGCGCCAGCAGTGAGCGGACCGGTCCTGATACGCAGTATTTT
TRBV24-1	NA	TRBJ2-2	many	CATSDSPGAGELFF	TGTGCCACCAGTGACTCCCCGGGGGCCGGGGAGCTGTTTTTT
TRBV4-1	TRBD1	TRBJ1-5	many	CASSQGGQGVQPQHF	TGCGCCAGCAGCCAGGGTGGACAGGGCGTTCAGCCCCAGCATTTT
TRBV27	NA	TRBJ1-1	NA	CASSFIGNAEAFF	TGTGCCAGCAGTTTTATTGGGAACGCTGAAGCTTTCTTT
TRBV2	NA	TRBJ1-2	NA	CASSEARVVYGYTF	TGTGCCAGCAGTGAAGCCAGAGTAGTCTATGGCTACACCTTC
TRBV28	NA	TRBJ2-2	NA	CASSPITLAGELFF	TGTGCCAGCAGCCCGATTACGTTGGCCGGGGAGCTGTTTTTT
TRBV12-3/TRBV12-4	TRBD2	TRBJ2-2	NA	CASSLFGGAPGELFF	TGTGCCAGCAGTTTATTCGGGGGGGCCCCCGGGGAGCTGTTTTTT
TRBV6-5	TRBD1	TRBJ2-1	NA	CASSYGGQAYNEQFF	TGTGCCAGCAGTTACGGGGGACAGGCCTACAATGAGCAGTTCTTC
TRBV20-1	NA	TRBJ1-4	few	CSAPNGGFFSTNEKLFF	TGCAGTGCGCCCAATGGGGGATTTTTCTCGACTAATGAAAAACTGTTTTTT
TRBV5-1	NA	TRBJ2-1	NA	CASSLEGSFYNEQFF	TGCGCCAGCAGCTTGGAAGGCTCCTTCTACAATGAGCAGTTCTTC
TRBV19	NA	TRBJ2-7	NA	CASSIWAGISYEQYF	TGTGCCAGTAGTATTTGGGCAGGGATCTCCTACGAGCAGTACTTC
TRBV12-5	NA	TRBJ1-2	NA	CASGSSGYTF	TGTGCTAGTGGTTCAAGTGGCTACACCTTC
TRBV20-1	NA	TRBJ1-5	few	CSARDQGLLDQPQHF	TGCAGTGCTAGAGATCAGGGGTTATTGGATCAGCCCCAGCATTTT
TRBV6-4	NA	TRBJ1-1	NA	CASSRFWAGRGTEAFF	TGTGCCAGCAGCCGATTTTGGGCAGGGAGGGGCACTGAAGCTTTCTTT
TRBV28	NA	TRBJ2-1	NA	CASSPDGVREQFF	TGTGCCAGCAGCCCAGACGGGGTAAGGGAGCAGTTCTTC
TRBV11-1	NA	TRBJ2-7	NA	CASSPMGDEQYF	TGTGCCAGCAGCCCGATGGGCGACGAGCAGTACTTC
TRBV19	TRBD1	TRBJ2-5	NA	CASSIGTGVQETQYF	TGTGCCAGTAGTATTGGGACAGGAGTCCAAGAGACCCAGTACTTC
TRBV7-8	NA	TRBJ1-4	many	CASTSSRRDEKLFF	TGTGCCAGCACATCATCTAGGCGTGACGAAAAACTGTTTTTT
TRBV15	TRBD2	TRBJ2-1	NA	CATSRVRGGYNEQFF	TGTGCCACCAGCAGAGTTAGGGGAGGGTACAATGAGCAGTTCTTC